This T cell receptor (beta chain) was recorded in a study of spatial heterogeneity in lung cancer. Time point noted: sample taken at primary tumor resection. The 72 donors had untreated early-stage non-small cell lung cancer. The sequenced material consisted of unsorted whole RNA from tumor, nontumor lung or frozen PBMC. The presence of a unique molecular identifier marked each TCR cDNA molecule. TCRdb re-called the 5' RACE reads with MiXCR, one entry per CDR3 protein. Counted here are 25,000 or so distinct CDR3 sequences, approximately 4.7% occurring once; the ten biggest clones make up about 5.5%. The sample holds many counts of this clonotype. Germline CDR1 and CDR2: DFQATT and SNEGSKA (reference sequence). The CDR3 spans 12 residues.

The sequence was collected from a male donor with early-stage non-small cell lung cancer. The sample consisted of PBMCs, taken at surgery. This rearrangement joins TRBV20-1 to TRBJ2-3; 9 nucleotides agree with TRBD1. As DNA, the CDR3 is TGCCGCGGACAGGGGTTCACAGATACGCAGTATTTT. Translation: CRGQGFTDTQYF.